The TCR beta chain described here comes from a study of blood T cells in healthy people across ages. Study-wide findings and caveats: Age advanced and TCR beta diversity per million T cells fell, roughly linearly. CMV infection status of these donors was not known.

Every participating donor contributed 7.5 to 10 milliliters of peripheral blood through a draw. To note about this clonotype: Antigen unknown.

A J-beta primer mix and a sample-barcoded 5' primer were used in a second PCR of roughly 7 to 12 cycles. TCRdb reprocessed the 5' RACE reads with MiXCR, giving one entry per CDR3 protein. The repertoire holds 1.2 million to 1.5 million distinct CDR3 sequences, with approximately 60% as singletons. The CDR3 sequence is 15 residues long. Trimming pared 5 bases from V and 1 base from J, leaving 17 bases between. CDR1 is DFQATT and CDR2 is SNEGSKA in the germline V gene (reference sequence). This rearrangement joins TRBV20-1 to TRBJ1-1; D is possibly TRBD1 (6 bases). This clonotype was obtained from a man aged 18 to 30 in good health. Sequences were obtained from blood. CDR3 in DNA: TGCAGTGCTGTCAAGCCGGGACAATCGAACACTGAAGCTTTCTTT. Amino acids: CSAVKPGQSNTEAFF.